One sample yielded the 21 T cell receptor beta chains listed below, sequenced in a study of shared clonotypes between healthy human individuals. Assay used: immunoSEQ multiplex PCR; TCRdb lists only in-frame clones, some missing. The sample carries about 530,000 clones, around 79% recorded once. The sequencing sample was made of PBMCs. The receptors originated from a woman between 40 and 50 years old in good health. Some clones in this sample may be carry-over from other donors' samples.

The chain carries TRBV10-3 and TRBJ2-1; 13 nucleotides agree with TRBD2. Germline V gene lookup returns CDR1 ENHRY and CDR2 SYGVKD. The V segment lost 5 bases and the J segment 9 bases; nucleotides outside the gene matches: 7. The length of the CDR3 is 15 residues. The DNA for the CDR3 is TGTGCCATCAGTCGAGGACTAGCGGGAGTCGGTGAGCAGTTCTTC. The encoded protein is CAISRGLAGVGEQFF.

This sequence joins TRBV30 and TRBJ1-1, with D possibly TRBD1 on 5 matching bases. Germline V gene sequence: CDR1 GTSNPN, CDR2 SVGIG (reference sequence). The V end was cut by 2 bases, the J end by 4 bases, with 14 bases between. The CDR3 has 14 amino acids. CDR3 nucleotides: TGTGCCTGGAGTTTCCAGGGAATGGGCACTGAAGCTTTCTTT. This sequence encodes CAWSFQGMGTEAFF.

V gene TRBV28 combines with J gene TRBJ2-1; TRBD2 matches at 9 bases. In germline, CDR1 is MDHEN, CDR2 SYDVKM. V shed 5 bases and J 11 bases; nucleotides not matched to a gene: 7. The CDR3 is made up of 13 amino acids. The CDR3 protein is CASSEGLAPQQFF. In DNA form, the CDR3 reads TGTGCCAGCAGTGAAGGACTAGCGCCCCAGCAGTTCTTC.

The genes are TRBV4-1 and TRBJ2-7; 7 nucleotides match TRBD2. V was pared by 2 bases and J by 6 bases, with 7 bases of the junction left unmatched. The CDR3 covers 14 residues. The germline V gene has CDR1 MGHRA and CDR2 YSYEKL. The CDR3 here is CASSQTRLATEQYF. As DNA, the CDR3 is TGCGCCAGCAGCCAAACACGACTAGCAACCGAGCAGTACTTC.

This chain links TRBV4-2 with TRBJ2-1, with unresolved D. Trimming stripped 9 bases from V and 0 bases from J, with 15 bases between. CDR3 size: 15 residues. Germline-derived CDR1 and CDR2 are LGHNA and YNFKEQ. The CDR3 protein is CARSLPNTSYNEQFF. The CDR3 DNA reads TGTGCCAGAAGCTTGCCCAACACCTCCTACAATGAGCAGTTCTTC.

CDR3 sequence: CASSQVTASYNEQFF. The DNA of the CDR3 is TGTGCCAGCAGCCAAGTGACAGCCTCCTACAATGAGCAGTTCTTC. The V gene is TRBV4-2, the J gene TRBJ2-1, with a possible D match to TRBD1 (5 bases). The V and J ends lost 1 base and 0 bases respectively, with 7 bases between them. The CDR3 is made up of 15 amino acids. Germline-derived CDR1 and CDR2 are LGHNA and YNFKEQ.

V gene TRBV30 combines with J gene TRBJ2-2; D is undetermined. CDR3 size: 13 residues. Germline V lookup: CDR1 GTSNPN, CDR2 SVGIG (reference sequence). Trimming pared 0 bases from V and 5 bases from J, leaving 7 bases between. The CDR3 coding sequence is TGTGCCTGGAGTGTAGCGAGGACCGGGGAGCTGTTTTTT. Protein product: CAWSVARTGELFF.

CDR3 in amino acids: CASSLWGTGNSGNTIYF. The DNA of the CDR3 is TGCGCCAGCAGCCTGTGGGGAACAGGGAACTCTGGAAACACCATATATTTT. V is TRBV5-1 and J is TRBJ1-3; maybe TRBD1 (6 bases). The germline V gene has CDR1 SGHRS and CDR2 YFSETQ. This CDR3 region has 17 residues. V was pared by 4 bases and J by 0 bases, with 17 bases between.

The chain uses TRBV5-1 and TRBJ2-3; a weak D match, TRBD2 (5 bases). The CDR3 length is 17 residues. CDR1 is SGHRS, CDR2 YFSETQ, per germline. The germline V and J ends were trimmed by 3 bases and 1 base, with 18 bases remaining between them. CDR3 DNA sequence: TGCGCCAGCAGCTCGGGTTTCCGAGCGGATGGCACAGATACGCAGTATTTT. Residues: CASSSGFRADGTDTQYF.

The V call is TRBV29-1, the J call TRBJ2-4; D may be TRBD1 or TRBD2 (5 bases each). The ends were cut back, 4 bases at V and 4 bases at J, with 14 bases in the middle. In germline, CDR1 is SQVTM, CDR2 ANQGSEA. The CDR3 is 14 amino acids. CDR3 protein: CSVGVREPKNIQYF. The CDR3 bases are TGCAGCGTTGGGGTCAGGGAGCCTAAAAACATTCAGTACTTC.

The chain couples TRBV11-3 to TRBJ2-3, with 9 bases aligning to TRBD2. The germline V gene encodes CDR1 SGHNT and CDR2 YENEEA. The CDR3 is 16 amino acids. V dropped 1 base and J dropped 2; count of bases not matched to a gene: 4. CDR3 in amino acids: CASSLGLAGHTDTQYF. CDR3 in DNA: TGTGCCAGCAGCTTAGGCCTAGCGGGACACACAGATACGCAGTATTTT.

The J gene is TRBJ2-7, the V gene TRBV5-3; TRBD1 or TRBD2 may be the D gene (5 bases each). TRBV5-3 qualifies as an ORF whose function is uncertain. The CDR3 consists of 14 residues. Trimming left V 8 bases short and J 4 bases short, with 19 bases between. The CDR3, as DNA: TGTGCCAGCAGCCCTCCCGGGGCTACTTACGAGCAGTACTTC. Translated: CASSPPGATYEQYF.

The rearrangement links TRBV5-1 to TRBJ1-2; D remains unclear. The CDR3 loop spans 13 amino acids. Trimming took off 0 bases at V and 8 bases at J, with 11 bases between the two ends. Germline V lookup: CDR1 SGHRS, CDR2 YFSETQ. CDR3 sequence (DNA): TGCGCCAGCAGCTTGGGAGTAGTCGGAGGCTACACCTTC. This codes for CASSLGVVGGYTF.

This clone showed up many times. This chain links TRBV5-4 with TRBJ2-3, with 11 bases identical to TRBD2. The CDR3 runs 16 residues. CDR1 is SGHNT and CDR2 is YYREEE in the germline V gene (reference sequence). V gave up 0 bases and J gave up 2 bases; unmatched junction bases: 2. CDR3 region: CASSLVSGRDTDTQYF. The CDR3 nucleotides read TGTGCCAGCAGCTTGGTTAGCGGGAGGGACACAGATACGCAGTATTTT.

The CDR3 region is CASSLIGGGSYEQYF. The CDR3 DNA is TGTGCCAGCAGCTTAATAGGGGGTGGCTCCTACGAGCAGTACTTC. This chain links TRBV7-3 with TRBJ2-7; possibly TRBD1 for D (6 bases). Germline V gives CDR1 SGHTA, CDR2 FQGTGA. This CDR3 has 15 amino acids. Trimming stripped 1 base from V and 0 bases from J, with 10 bases between.

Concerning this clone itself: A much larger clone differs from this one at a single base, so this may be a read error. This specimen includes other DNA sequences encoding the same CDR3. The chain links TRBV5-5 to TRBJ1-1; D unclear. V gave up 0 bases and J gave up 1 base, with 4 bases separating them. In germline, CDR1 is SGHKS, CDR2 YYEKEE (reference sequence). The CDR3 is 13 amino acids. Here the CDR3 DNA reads TGTGCCAGCAGCTTGGGACCGAACACTGAAGCTTTCTTT. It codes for CASSLGPNTEAFF. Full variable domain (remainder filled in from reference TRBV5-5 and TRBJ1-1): DAGVTQSPTHLIKTRGQQVTLRCSPISGHKSVSWYQQVLGQGPQFIFQYYEKEERGRGNFPDRFSARQFPNYSSELNVNALLLGDSALYLCASSLGPNTEAFFGQGTRLTVV.

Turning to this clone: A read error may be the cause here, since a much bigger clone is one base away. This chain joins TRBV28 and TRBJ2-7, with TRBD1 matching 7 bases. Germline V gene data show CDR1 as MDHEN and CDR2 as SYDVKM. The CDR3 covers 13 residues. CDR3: CASGRQGPYGQYF. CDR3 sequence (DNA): TGTGCCAGCGGCCGACAGGGACCCTACGGGCAGTACTTC. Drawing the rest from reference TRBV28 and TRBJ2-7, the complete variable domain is DVKVTQSSRYLVKRTGEKVFLECVQDMDHENMFWYRQDPGLGLRLIYFSYDVKMKEKGDIPEGYSVSREKKERFSLILESASTNQTSMYLCASGRQGPYGQYFGPGTRLTVT.

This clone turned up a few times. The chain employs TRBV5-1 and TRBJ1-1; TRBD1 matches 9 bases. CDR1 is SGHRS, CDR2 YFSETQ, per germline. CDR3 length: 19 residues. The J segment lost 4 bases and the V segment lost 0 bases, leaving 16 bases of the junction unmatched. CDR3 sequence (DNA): TGCGCCAGCAGCTTGGCACCGGGACAGGGTACGGTTGGCAGCACTGAAGCTTTCTTT. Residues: CASSLAPGQGTVGSTEAFF.

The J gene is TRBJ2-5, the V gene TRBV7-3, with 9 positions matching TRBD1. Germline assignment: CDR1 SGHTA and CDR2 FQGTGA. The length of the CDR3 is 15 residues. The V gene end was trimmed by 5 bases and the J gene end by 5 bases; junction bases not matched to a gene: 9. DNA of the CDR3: TGTGCCAGCAGCCCCTCGGACAGGGGCGCCGAGACCCAGTACTTC. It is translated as CASSPSDRGAETQYF.

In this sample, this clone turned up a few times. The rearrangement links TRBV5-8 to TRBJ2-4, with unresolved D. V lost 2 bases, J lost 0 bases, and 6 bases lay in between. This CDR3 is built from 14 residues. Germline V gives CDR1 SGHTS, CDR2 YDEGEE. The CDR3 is CASSFLSAKNIQYF. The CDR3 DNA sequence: TGTGCCAGCAGCTTTTTGTCAGCCAAAAACATTCAGTACTTC.

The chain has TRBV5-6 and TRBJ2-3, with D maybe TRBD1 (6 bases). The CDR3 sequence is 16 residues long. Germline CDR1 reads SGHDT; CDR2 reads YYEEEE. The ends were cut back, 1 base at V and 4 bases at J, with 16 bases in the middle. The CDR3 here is CASSLWLGGRADTQYF. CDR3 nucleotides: TGTGCCAGCAGCTTGTGGTTAGGGGGTAGGGCAGATACGCAGTATTTT. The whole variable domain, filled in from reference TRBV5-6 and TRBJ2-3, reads DAGVTQSPTHLIKTRGQQVTLRCSPKSGHDTVSWYQQALGQGPQFIFQYYEEEERQRGNFPDRFSGHQFPNYSSELNVNALLLGDSALYLCASSLWLGGRADTQYFGPGTRLTVL.